This T cell receptor (beta chain) was profiled in a study of cytomegalovirus exposure and HLA in healthy donors. Study-level points and caveats: In a later analysis, HLA-C alleles had the fewest associated TCRs, DRB1 alleles the most. Further analysis was carried out later, and it showed several of the most significant clusters appearing linked to common viral pathogens.

It was with 60 Vbeta and 13 Jbeta primers that the PCR ran. Clones were sequenced by immunoSEQ multiplex PCR, and TCRdb holds only the in-frame ones, with some missing. The table has about 31,000 clones, about two thirds seen once. A word on this clone: Its target is unknown.

Trimming pared 2 bases from V and 4 bases from J, leaving 18 bases between. Germline V gene data show CDR1 as SGHRS and CDR2 as YFSETQ. There are 17 residues in the CDR3. The specimen was PBMCs. The chain combines TRBV5-1 with TRBJ2-2; maybe TRBD2 (6 bases). The clonotype originates from a man aged 40-55 years in good health and CMV-seropositive. The CDR3, as DNA: TGCGCCAGCAGCTTAATACGGGGGACGGCGCTCACCGGGGAGCTGTTTTTT. Translation: CASSLIRGTALTGELFF.